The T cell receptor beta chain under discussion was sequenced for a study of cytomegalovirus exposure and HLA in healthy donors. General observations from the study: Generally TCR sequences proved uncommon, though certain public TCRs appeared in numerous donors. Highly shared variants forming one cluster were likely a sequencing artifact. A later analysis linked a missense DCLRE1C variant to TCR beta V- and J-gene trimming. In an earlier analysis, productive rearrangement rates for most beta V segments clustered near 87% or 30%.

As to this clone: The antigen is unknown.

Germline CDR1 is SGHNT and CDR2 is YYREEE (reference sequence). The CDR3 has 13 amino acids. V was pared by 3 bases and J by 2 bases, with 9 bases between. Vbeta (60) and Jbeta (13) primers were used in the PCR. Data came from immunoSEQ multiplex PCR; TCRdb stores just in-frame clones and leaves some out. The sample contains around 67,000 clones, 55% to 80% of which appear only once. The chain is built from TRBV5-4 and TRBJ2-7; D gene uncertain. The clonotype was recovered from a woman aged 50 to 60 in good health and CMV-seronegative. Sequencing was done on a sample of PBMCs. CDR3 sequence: CASSSTETYEQYF. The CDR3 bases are TGTGCCAGCAGCTCCACAGAAACCTACGAGCAGTACTTC.